What follows describes a single TCR beta chain. Followed over time, Seattle patients had been enrolled while infection was active. The data are from a study of blood T cell repertoires in COVID-19. Turning to the study itself: From T cells, B-cell-depleted T cells, or PBMCs came the material, which was cDNA or gDNA.

In the authors' workflow: Reference gene primer amplification in the assay estimated nucleated cell counts. This table comes from immunoSEQ multiplex PCR, and its TCRdb copy is limited to in-frame clones, with some not included. D and trimming were read from the DNA, whereas the V and J calls and clone size are those reported in that table. Of approximately 300,000 clones listed, 90% were seen once; the top ten hold around 0.98%. Per germline, CDR1 MRHNA and CDR2 SNTAGT. The CDR3 consists of 13 residues. Trimming left V 3 bases short and J 3 bases short, with 8 bases between. The receptor's source is a woman in her 40s with COVID-19, enrolled during active disease. Sequencing was carried out using peripheral blood. J is TRBJ1-1 and V is TRBV6-4; a weak D match, TRBD1 (5 bases). The CDR3 loop reads CASSEQGDTEAFF. CDR3 nucleotide sequence: TGTGCCAGCAGTGAGCAGGGTGACACTGAAGCTTTCTTT.